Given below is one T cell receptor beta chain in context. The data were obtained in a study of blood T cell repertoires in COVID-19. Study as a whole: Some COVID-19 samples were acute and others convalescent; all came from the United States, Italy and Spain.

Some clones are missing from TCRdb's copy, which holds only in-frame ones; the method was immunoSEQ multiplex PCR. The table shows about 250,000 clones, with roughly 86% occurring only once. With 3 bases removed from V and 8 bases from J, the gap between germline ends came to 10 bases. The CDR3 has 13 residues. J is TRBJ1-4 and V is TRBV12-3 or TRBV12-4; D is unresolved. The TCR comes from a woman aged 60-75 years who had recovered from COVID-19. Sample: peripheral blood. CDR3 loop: CASSFVSVEKLFF. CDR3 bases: TGTGCCAGCAGTTTCGTGTCAGTCGAAAAACTGTTTTTT.